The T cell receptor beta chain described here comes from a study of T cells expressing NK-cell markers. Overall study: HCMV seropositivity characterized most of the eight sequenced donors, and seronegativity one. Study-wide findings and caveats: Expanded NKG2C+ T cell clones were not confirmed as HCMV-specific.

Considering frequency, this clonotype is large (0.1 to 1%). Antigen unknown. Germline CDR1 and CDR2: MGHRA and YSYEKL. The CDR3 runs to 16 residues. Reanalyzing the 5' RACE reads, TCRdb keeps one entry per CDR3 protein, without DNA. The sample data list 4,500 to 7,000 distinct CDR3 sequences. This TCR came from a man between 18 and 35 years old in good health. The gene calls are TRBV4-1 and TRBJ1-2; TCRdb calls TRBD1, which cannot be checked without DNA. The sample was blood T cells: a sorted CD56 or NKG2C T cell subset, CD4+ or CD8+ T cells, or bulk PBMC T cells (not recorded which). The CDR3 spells CASSWEQGLANYGYTF.